The present T cell receptor (beta chain) was sequenced within a study of blood T cell repertoires in COVID-19. Looking at the study overall: Some COVID-19 samples were acute and others convalescent; all came from the United States, Italy and Spain. T cells, B-cell-depleted T cells, or PBMCs supplied cDNA or gDNA.

Per the study methods: Estimated nucleated cell counts came from reference gene primer amplification. Sequenced by immunoSEQ multiplex PCR; TCRdb stores in-frame clones only, minus some. That table gives V, J and clone size, and the DNA gave D and trimming. Among 150,000 to 200,000 clones listed, 70% to 80% were seen once. The V and J ends lost 3 bases and 4 bases respectively, with 9 bases between them. Germline V gene lookup returns CDR1 MNHNS and CDR2 SASEGT. This CDR3 region has 13 residues. This clone was detected only a few times. Allocation to cohorts depended on clinical history reported by the participants.

The sample was PBMCs or T cells enriched from blood (not recorded which). This chain uses TRBV6-1 with TRBJ1-2, with D possibly matching TRBD1 (5 bases). The source is a woman in her 70s in a cohort exposed to, infected with or recovered from COVID-19 (not recorded which). In DNA, the CDR3 is TGTGCCAGCAGTGAGACAGCAGTCTATGGCTACACCTTC. It is translated as CASSETAVYGYTF.